These T cell receptor beta chains were read from a single sample in a study of T cells after yellow fever vaccination. TCRdb itself ran the 5' RACE reads through MiXCR, one entry per CDR3 protein. This table holds 550,000 or so distinct CDR3 sequences, 15% to 20% found once. The sequences come from PBMCs, collected 15 days after the yellow fever booster vaccination. Every receptor here comes from a man aged 25-45 years who received the YFV17D yellow fever vaccine. Both conserved end residues are part of each CDR3. A D gene is named only where the DNA matches it firmly. Expanded clones are given a class, and other clones once, few, many or no size at all.

J | D | size | V | CDR3 | DNA
TRBJ2-5 | - | - | TRBV4-2 | CASSQEVSGTGETQYF | TGTGCCAGCAGCCAAGAAGTATCGGGCACTGGGGAGACCCAGTACTTC
TRBJ2-1 | - | - | TRBV6-5 | CASSYSGTEQFF | TGTGCCAGCAGTTACTCAGGGACTGAGCAGTTCTTC
TRBJ2-1 | TRBD2 | - | TRBV5-5 | CASSLGYTSARGNEQFF | TGTGCCAGCAGCTTGGGATATACTAGCGCTAGAGGGAATGAGCAGTTCTTC
TRBJ2-7 | TRBD2 | - | TRBV5-1 | CASSLITGGSYEQYF | TGCGCCAGCAGCTTGATAACGGGAGGTTCCTACGAGCAGTACTTC
TRBJ2-2 | - | few | TRBV24-1 | CATLKDGNTGELFF | TGTGCCACCCTTAAGGACGGAAACACCGGGGAGCTGTTTTTT
TRBJ2-6 | - | - | TRBV10-2 | CASSGGRGSGANVLTF | TGCGCCAGCAGTGGGGGTAGGGGATCTGGGGCCAACGTCCTGACTTTC
TRBJ2-4 | TRBD2 | few | TRBV11-2 | CASSGFSRGLAGLAKNIQYF | TGTGCCAGCAGCGGGTTTTCTAGGGGACTAGCGGGGCTAGCCAAAAACATTCAGTACTTC
TRBJ2-6 | - | - | TRBV12-3/TRBV12-4 | CASGRMGTAGANVLTF | TGTGCCAGCGGCCGCATGGGGACCGCTGGGGCCAACGTCCTGACTTTC
TRBJ2-7 | - | - | TRBV6-2/TRBV6-3 | CASQHEAYEQYF | TGTGCCAGCCAGCACGAGGCCTACGAGCAGTACTTC
TRBJ2-4 | - | few | TRBV6-2/TRBV6-3 | CASSYPGSQNIQYF | TGTGCCAGCAGTTACCCAGGTTCCCAAAACATTCAGTACTTC
TRBJ2-7 | TRBD1 | - | TRBV6-1 | CANTGTGTYEQYF | TGTGCCAACACGGGGACAGGGACCTACGAGCAGTACTTC
TRBJ2-7 | - | - | TRBV28 | CASSSRGIVDEQYF | TGTGCCAGCAGCTCCAGGGGAATAGTCGACGAGCAGTACTTC
TRBJ2-7 | - | - | TRBV5-1 | CASSFSDRNYEQYF | TGCGCCAGCAGCTTCAGCGACAGGAACTACGAGCAGTACTTC
TRBJ2-3 | - | few | TRBV20-1 | CSARDGLSTDTQYF | TGCAGTGCTAGAGACGGACTCAGCACAGATACGCAGTATTTT
TRBJ2-3 | - | few | TRBV20-1 | CSAETFPDTQYF | TGCAGTGCGGAAACCTTCCCAGATACGCAGTATTTT
TRBJ2-2 | TRBD2 | few | TRBV6-2/TRBV6-3 | CASSYSTLSGREIGELFF | TGTGCCAGCAGTTACTCGACCCTTAGCGGGAGAGAAATCGGGGAGCTGTTTTTT
TRBJ1-1 | - | - | TRBV4-3 | CASSQGPQGNTEAFF | TGCGCCAGCAGCCAAGGGCCTCAGGGGAACACTGAAGCTTTCTTT
TRBJ2-2 | TRBD1 | many | TRBV4-3 | CASSGTGNTGELFF | TGCGCCAGCAGCGGGACAGGGAACACCGGGGAGCTGTTTTTT
TRBJ2-7 | TRBD2 | few | TRBV15 | CATSRGGRGEQYF | TGTGCCACCAGCAGAGGCGGGAGAGGCGAGCAGTACTTC
TRBJ1-3 | - | - | TRBV5-4 | CASSFELSGNTIYF | TGTGCCAGCAGCTTTGAGCTTTCTGGAAACACCATATATTTT
TRBJ2-7 | - | few | TRBV7-2 | CASSLSREYEQYF | TGTGCCAGCAGCTTAAGCAGGGAATACGAGCAGTACTTC
TRBJ1-5 | TRBD1 | - | TRBV18 | CASSPSQGASEHF | TGTGCCAGCTCACCGAGCCAGGGGGCGTCGGAGCATTTT
TRBJ2-1 | - | few | TRBV20-1 | CSAAGTQRSEQFF | TGCAGTGCTGCCGGGACTCAGAGGAGTGAGCAGTTCTTC
TRBJ2-7 | - | few | TRBV3-1 | CASSQGVVGRSYEQYF | TGTGCCAGCAGCCAAGGAGTAGTGGGGAGGTCCTACGAGCAGTACTTC
TRBJ2-1 | TRBD2 | - | TRBV6-4 | CASISGASGSPTYNEQFF | TGTGCCAGCATCTCTGGGGCTAGCGGTAGCCCGACCTACAATGAGCAGTTCTTC
TRBJ2-3 | - | - | TRBV9 | CASSPVSGLADTQYF | TGTGCCAGCAGCCCCGTTAGCGGCCTGGCGGATACGCAGTATTTT
TRBJ1-2 | - | - | TRBV29-1 | CSVEGQTYGYTF | TGCAGCGTTGAGGGACAAACCTATGGCTACACCTTC
TRBJ2-5 | - | - | TRBV7-2 | CASSLVGGGPLEGPQYF | TGTGCCAGCAGCTTAGTAGGCGGGGGCCCCCTCGAGGGTCCCCAGTACTTC